This T cell receptor beta chain was captured by sequencing in a study of tumor-infiltrating lymphocytes in primary liver carcinoma. CDR3 length: 18 residues. Unmatched junction bases numbered 21, after V lost 6 bases and J lost 6 bases. The germline CDR1 and CDR2 sequences are SGHRS and YFSETQ. Starting material for RNA and DNA co-extraction consisted of about 19-32 mg of unsorted bulk tissue. Samples were taken from five separate regions (per tumor). The investigators made TCR beta cDNA from roughly 460 ng total RNA, using a constant-region primer. Investigators got TCR beta libraries out of three nested multiplex PCR rounds, done with slightly modified ARM-PCR. TRBV1-TRBV30 forward and Cbeta reverse primers drove the first two approximately 10-cycle rounds. TCRdb reprocessed the multiplex PCR reads via MiXCR and lists one record per CDR3 protein. The profile shows about 64,000 distinct CDR3 sequences, roughly 70% of them singletons.

This chain connects TRBV5-1 to TRBJ2-1, with 7 positions matching TRBD2. The origin of this receptor is a man aged 40-49 years with primary liver carcinoma and hepatitis B virus infection. Sequencing was performed on liver tumor tissue from sampling region 4. Subset reported: tumor region T4, right-lateral pole. The CDR3 protein is CASNSTGLAGAMSNEQFF. The CDR3 DNA reads TGCGCCAGCAACTCTACCGGACTTGCGGGAGCGATGAGCAATGAGCAGTTCTTC.